This TCR beta chain emerged from a study of blood T cell repertoires in COVID-19. Method: immunoSEQ multiplex PCR; TCRdb's copy keeps in-frame clones and lacks some. The sample records 320,000 or so clones, roughly nine tenths being singletons. CDR3 length: 20 residues. V gave up 0 bases and J gave up 0 bases, with 24 bases separating them. The germline CDR1 and CDR2 sequences are SGHNT and YYREEE (reference sequence). The genes are TRBV5-4 and TRBJ1-1, with a tentative D call TRBD1 (6 bases). The clonotype originates from a woman aged 30 to 39 who had recovered from COVID-19. The sample consisted of PBMCs or T cells enriched from blood (not recorded which). The CDR3 DNA sequence: TGTGCCAGCAGCTTGGGGGGCAGTTACTCCCTTCAGGGGTTGAACACTGAAGCTTTCTTT. It codes for CASSLGGSYSLQGLNTEAFF.